The 23 T cell receptor beta chains given below trace back to one sample, sequenced in a study of cytomegalovirus exposure and HLA in healthy donors. Primers: 60 Vbeta forward and 13 Jbeta reverse. Sequenced by immunoSEQ multiplex PCR; TCRdb stores in-frame clones only, minus some. This table holds under 150,000 clones, around 78% found once. The sample consisted of PBMCs. Receptor source: a woman in her 40s in good health and CMV-seronegative.

The chain has TRBV6-5 and TRBJ2-1, with TRBD2 as a possible D gene (6 bases). V was shortened by 2 bases and J by 9 bases, with 14 bases between the two germline ends. This CDR3 comprises 14 residues. Germline V CDR1 and CDR2: MNHEY, SVGAGI. The CDR3 DNA is TGTGCCAGCAGTTACGTCAGAACGGGAGTTGAGCAGTTCTTC. The encoded protein is CASSYVRTGVEQFF.

The chain recombines TRBV11-2 with TRBJ1-2; D is undetermined. The CDR3 totals 14 residues. Between the trimmed V and J ends, which lost 2 bases and 0 bases, there was a span of 7 bases. Germline CDR1 is SGHAT and CDR2 is FQNNGV. CDR3 bases: TGTGCCAGCAGCTTATTTCTAGCTAACTATGGCTACACCTTC. This sequence encodes CASSLFLANYGYTF. The variable domain in full, completed from reference TRBV11-2 and TRBJ1-2, reads EAGVAQSPRYKIIEKRQSVAFWCNPISGHATLYWYQQILGQGPKLLIQFQNNGVVDDSQLPKDRFSAERLKGVDSTLKIQPAKLEDSAVYLCASSLFLANYGYTFGSGTRLTVV.

This rearrangement joins TRBV10-3 to TRBJ2-4; 8 nucleotides agree with TRBD2. V trimming: 10 bases; J trimming: 1 base; junction bases outside the gene matches: 12. CDR3 length equals 16 residues. The germline V gene encodes CDR1 ENHRY and CDR2 SYGVKD. In DNA, the CDR3 is TGTGCCACCGGCGGGAGGCCCGGGGAGGCCAAAAACATTCAGTACTTC. Translation: CATGGRPGEAKNIQYF.

V gene TRBV18 combines with J gene TRBJ2-3; D is perhaps TRBD1 (6 bases). Germline CDR1 and CDR2: KGHSH and LQKENI. V was cut by 4 bases and J by 3 bases, with 14 bases left in between. The CDR3 covers 15 residues. CDR3 bases: TGTGCCAGCTCACGGGCAGGGGATGGTACAGATACGCAGTATTTT. Amino acid sequence: CASSRAGDGTDTQYF.

The chain links TRBV5-5 to TRBJ2-7; no reliable D call. The CDR3 is 15 amino acids. Trimming left V 0 bases short and J 2 bases short, with 12 bases between. The germline gives CDR1 SGHKS, CDR2 YYEKEE (reference sequence). In DNA, the CDR3 is TGTGCCAGCAGCTTGGATCTCTACGGAGCCTACGAGCAGTACTTC. Encoded protein: CASSLDLYGAYEQYF.

This clone was recorded only once. Its ends do not fully match the called genes, so a read error is possible. The gene calls are TRBV20-1 and TRBJ2-5, with 8 nucleotides matching TRBD1. CDR3 length: 11 amino acids. Germline V gene sequence: CDR1 DFQATT, CDR2 SNEGSKA (reference sequence). The CDR3 region has the DNA TGCAGTGCTAGTTTTATGGACAGGGTGCACTTC. Its protein is CSASFMDRVHF.

The chain is built from TRBV5-1 and TRBJ2-1; D might be TRBD1 (5 bases). V lost 6 bases, J lost 0 bases, and 13 bases lay in between. The length of the CDR3 is 15 residues. CDR1 and CDR2 from the germline V gene are SGHRS and YFSETQ. CDR3: CASTQGISSYNEQFF. Here the CDR3 DNA reads TGCGCCAGCACCCAGGGAATAAGCTCCTACAATGAGCAGTTCTTC.

This chain links TRBV5-6 with TRBJ1-1; 7 bases are shared with TRBD1. CDR1 is SGHDT, CDR2 YYEEEE, per germline. The CDR3 has 15 residues. Trimming at V came to 3 bases and at J to 2 bases, leaving 7 bases not matched to a gene. CDR3 nucleotides: TGTGCCAGCAGCTCCACAGGGGCGGGAAACACTGAAGCTTTCTTT. This translates into CASSSTGAGNTEAFF.

Turning to this clone: At one boundary the junction diverges from the germline segment, which might be a read error. This same CDR3 is encoded by further DNA sequences in the sample. This chain links TRBV7-9 with TRBJ2-6, with D possibly being TRBD1 (5 bases). The CDR3 loop spans 16 amino acids. The V gene's germline CDR1 is SEHNR and CDR2 FQNEAQ (reference sequence). CDR3 sequence: CASSPNQGSGANVLTF. Here the CDR3 DNA reads TGTGCCAGCAGCCCCAATCAGGGCTCTGGGGCCAACGTCCTAACTTTC.

The chain links TRBV2 to TRBJ1-5; D gene uncertain. Deletions cut 4 bases from V and 3 bases from J, with 13 bases between. Germline V gene lookup returns CDR1 SNHLY and CDR2 FYNNEI. The CDR3 runs to 15 residues. CDR3 sequence (DNA): TGTGCCAGCAGTGTAGAGGCGGTTCACAATCAGCCCCAGCATTTT. Residues: CASSVEAVHNQPQHF.

The chain couples TRBV18 to TRBJ1-6; D is undetermined. V lost 3 bases, J lost 9 bases, and 12 bases lay in between. The germline V gene encodes CDR1 KGHSH and CDR2 LQKENI. The length of the CDR3 is 14 residues. The CDR3 DNA is TGTGCCAGCTCACCGGCCCCCGAGGGTTCACCCCTCCACTTT. Translating it yields CASSPAPEGSPLHF.

This rearrangement joins TRBV7-2 to TRBJ2-5; possibly TRBD2 for D (6 bases). Germline-derived CDR1 and CDR2 are SGHTA and FQGNSA. The CDR3 runs to 15 residues. The V end lost 3 bases, the J end lost 1 base, and 12 bases lay between the germline ends. CDR3: CASSFLRDSQETQYF. The CDR3 DNA follows: TGTGCCAGCAGCTTCCTCCGGGACTCCCAAGAGACCCAGTACTTC.

The genes are TRBV7-9 and TRBJ2-7; TRBD1 matches 8 bases. The V and J ends lost 8 bases and 5 bases, in that order; junction bases with no gene match: 5. CDR3 length equals 12 residues. CDR1 SEHNR and CDR2 FQNEAQ come from the germline V gene (reference sequence). CDR3 nucleotides: TGTGCCAGCGGACAGGGCCTCGACGAGCAGTACTTC. Its protein product is CASGQGLDEQYF. Full variable domain (rest looked up from reference TRBV7-9 and TRBJ2-7): DTGVSQNPRHKITKRGQNVTFRCDPISEHNRLYWYRQTLGQGPEFLTYFQNEAQLEKSRLLSDRFSAERPKGSFSTLEIQRTEQGDSAMYLCASGQGLDEQYFGPGTRLTVT.

This sequence joins TRBV11-2 and TRBJ2-2; 12 bases are a match to TRBD2. With V trimmed by 4 bases and J by 9 bases, 6 bases remained unmatched. Germline values: CDR1 SGHAT, CDR2 FQNNGV. The CDR3 consists of 15 residues. The CDR3 sequence is CASSSTSGSYRELFF. The CDR3 DNA follows: TGTGCCAGCAGCTCGACTAGCGGGAGCTACCGGGAGCTGTTTTTT. Complete variable domain (other parts from reference TRBV11-2 and TRBJ2-2): EAGVAQSPRYKIIEKRQSVAFWCNPISGHATLYWYQQILGQGPKLLIQFQNNGVVDDSQLPKDRFSAERLKGVDSTLKIQPAKLEDSAVYLCASSSTSGSYRELFFGEGSRLTVL.

The chain links TRBV19 to TRBJ2-5, with D hard to call. Germline V lookup: CDR1 LNHDA, CDR2 SQIVND (reference sequence). V was shortened by 3 bases and J by 1 base, with 9 bases between the two germline ends. The length of the CDR3 is 14 residues. The CDR3 DNA reads TGTGCCAGTAGTATGCGACATATCCAAGAGACCCAGTACTTC. The encoded protein is CASSMRHIQETQYF.

This clone was observed a single time. The chain employs TRBV10-2 and TRBJ1-4, with D unresolved. The ends were cut back, 4 bases at V and 6 bases at J, with 9 bases in the middle. The CDR3 contains 13 residues. The V gene's germline CDR1 is WSHSY and CDR2 SAAADI. As DNA, the CDR3 is TGCGCCAGCAGTGCTAGGTTAGATGAAAAACTGTTTTTT. Translated: CASSARLDEKLFF.

J is TRBJ2-7 and V is TRBV5-1, with 14 bases matching TRBD2. This CDR3 region has 20 residues. The germline gives CDR1 SGHRS, CDR2 YFSETQ. The J segment lost 2 bases and the V segment lost 4 bases, leaving 17 bases of the junction unmatched. The CDR3 reads CASSQTIPGTSGSFTYEQYF. Written as DNA, the CDR3 is TGCGCCAGCAGCCAGACCATTCCCGGGACTAGCGGGAGTTTCACCTACGAGCAGTACTTC.

The rearrangement uses TRBV11-1 and TRBJ2-2, with D perhaps matching TRBD1 (6 bases). CDR1 SGHAT and CDR2 FQDESV come from the germline V gene (reference sequence). CDR3 length: 15 residues. Between the trimmed V and J ends, which lost 8 bases and 3 bases, there was a span of 16 bases. The CDR3 here is CASGKGTKDTGELFF. DNA of the CDR3: TGTGCCAGCGGAAAAGGGACAAAAGACACCGGGGAGCTGTTTTTT.

CDR3 residues: CASSNRNQPQHF. The CDR3 nucleotides read TGTGCCAGCAGTAACAGGAATCAGCCCCAGCATTTT. This chain uses TRBV6-5 with TRBJ1-5; possibly TRBD1 for D (5 bases). The length of the CDR3 is 12 residues. Germline CDR1 MNHEY, CDR2 SVGAGI. Deletions cut 5 bases from V and 4 bases from J, with 6 bases between.

The chain has TRBV28 and TRBJ1-2; 8 nucleotides agree with TRBD1. Trimming cost V 5 bases and J 7 bases; bases outside gene matches: 6. This CDR3 comprises 13 residues. Germline-derived CDR1 and CDR2 are MDHEN and SYDVKM. This CDR3 reads CASSPPDRGGYTF. CDR3 nucleotides: TGTGCCAGCAGTCCGCCCGACAGGGGTGGCTACACCTTC.

The J gene is TRBJ2-1, the V gene TRBV28, with 8 nucleotides matching TRBD1. The CDR3 totals 13 residues. Germline trimming cut 4 bases from V and 10 bases from J; bases unmatched to any gene: 6. Germline V gives CDR1 MDHEN, CDR2 SYDVKM. CDR3 sequence: CASSSGQGGEQFF. As DNA, the CDR3 is TGTGCCAGCAGTTCAGGACAGGGAGGAGAGCAGTTCTTC.

The chain joins TRBV5-1 to TRBJ1-1; 7 nucleotides line up with TRBD1. From germline, CDR1 is SGHRS and CDR2 YFSETQ. Trimming at V came to 6 bases and at J to 0 bases, leaving 11 bases not matched to a gene. The CDR3 covers 16 residues. CDR3 sequence (DNA): TGCGCCAGCACCCTTGGAAGGGGGCCGATGAACACTGAAGCTTTCTTT. It translates to CASTLGRGPMNTEAFF.

This clone was picked up one time. A read error may account for a junction end that differs from germline. V is TRBV7-9 and J is TRBJ1-4; the D gene is possibly TRBD1 (5 bases). The germline V gene encodes CDR1 SEHNR and CDR2 FQNEAQ (reference sequence). The CDR3 length is 16 residues. CDR3 in amino acids: CSSSLSAGPVHEKLFF. The DNA for the CDR3 is TGTTCCAGCAGCCTATCGGCGGGGCCTGTGCATGAAAAACTGTTTTTT.